A single sample is the source of the 9 T cell receptor beta chains below, sequenced in a study of T cells after yellow fever vaccination. TCRdb recomputed calls from the 5' RACE reads with MiXCR, one row per CDR3 protein. Among hundreds of thousands of distinct CDR3 sequences listed, roughly 14% were seen once. Sequencing was performed on PBMCs, taken on the day of the yellow fever booster vaccination. Receptors originate from a man aged 25-45 years who received the YFV17D yellow fever vaccine.

This clonotype has more than one count but fewer than ten. This rearrangement joins TRBV20-1 to TRBJ2-1; the D gene could be TRBD1 or TRBD2 (6 bases each). This CDR3 comprises 14 residues. In germline, CDR1 is DFQATT, CDR2 SNEGSKA (reference sequence). Trimming left V 3 bases short and J 6 bases short, with 15 bases between. This chain's CDR3 is CSASRDLGGNEQFF. CDR3 DNA: TGCAGTGCTAGTAGGGACTTAGGGGGCAATGAGCAGTTCTTC.

The chain joins TRBV6-2 or TRBV6-3 to TRBJ2-2; 7 positions match TRBD1. V lost 2 bases to trimming and J lost 0 bases; unmatched junction nucleotides: 6. There are 17 residues in the CDR3. CDR1 and CDR2 from the germline V gene are MNHEY and SVGEGT. The CDR3 protein is CASSYQSGTANTGELFF. In nucleotides, the CDR3 is TGTGCCAGCAGTTACCAATCAGGGACAGCGAACACCGGGGAGCTGTTTTTT.

This clonotype was seen a few times. The rearrangement uses TRBV6-2 or TRBV6-3 and TRBJ2-7; 7 bases agree with TRBD2. CDR3 length: 17 amino acids. Germline CDR1 and CDR2: MNHEY and SVGEGT. Trimming cost V 2 bases and J 0 bases; bases outside gene matches: 10. DNA for the CDR3: TGTGCCAGCAGTTACCGTGTGGCTAGCGGAAACTCCTACGAGCAGTACTTC. Its translation: CASSYRVASGNSYEQYF.

The chain links TRBV4-2 to TRBJ2-2; no reliable D call. This CDR3 contains 14 residues. CDR1 LGHNA and CDR2 YNFKEQ come from the germline V gene. The germline V and J ends were trimmed by 4 bases and 6 bases, with 12 bases remaining between them. This chain's CDR3 is CASSPLPGSGELFF. CDR3 coding DNA: TGTGCCAGCAGCCCCCTCCCCGGGTCCGGGGAGCTGTTTTTT.

V and J are TRBV12-3 or TRBV12-4 and TRBJ2-7; TRBD2 might be the D (5 bases). The CDR3 runs 15 residues. Trimming stripped 10 bases from V and 3 bases from J, with 22 bases between. As DNA, the CDR3 is TGTGCCAACACTGGGTGGCGGGCAGGATACTACGAGCAGTACTTC. Its protein is CANTGWRAGYYEQYF.

This clonotype was counted between two and nine times. The V gene is TRBV6-1, the J gene TRBJ1-1; 8 bases agree with TRBD1. Germline V lookup: CDR1 MNHNS, CDR2 SASEGT. V gave up 8 bases and J gave up 8 bases; unmatched junction bases: 10. The CDR3 runs 13 residues. Written as DNA, the CDR3 is TGTGCCAGCCGGCGGGCAGGGGGCGAGGAAGCTTTCTTT. It encodes CASRRAGGEEAFF.

As to this clonotype: The germline gene is not matched at one end of the junction; a read error may be the cause. This chain's CDR3 is CASSLARDSEEFF. DNA for the CDR3: TGTGCCAGCAGTTTAGCGCGGGACTCTGAGGAGTTCTTC. The rearrangement uses TRBV12-3 or TRBV12-4 and TRBJ2-1, with a weak D call TRBD2 (6 bases). The CDR3 extends over 13 amino acids.

The V gene is TRBV20-1, the J gene TRBJ2-5, with a weak D call TRBD2 (6 bases). Germline-derived CDR1 and CDR2 are DFQATT and SNEGSKA (reference sequence). The CDR3 runs to 15 residues. The V end lost 6 bases, the J end lost 2 bases, and 19 bases lay between the germline ends. CDR3 nucleotide sequence: TGCAGTGCCACTCAGGGAAGCGGGCTGCAAGAGACCCAGTACTTC. Encoded protein: CSATQGSGLQETQYF.

This clonotype was counted a few times. V and J are TRBV3-1 and TRBJ1-1; a possible D gene is TRBD1 (6 bases). This CDR3 spans 13 amino acids. The V gene's germline CDR1 is LGHDT and CDR2 YNNKEL (reference sequence). Trimming cost V 4 bases and J 6 bases, with 12 bases left between them. The CDR3 DNA reads as TGTGCCAGCAGCCGCCTACCAGGGGCTGAAGCTTTCTTT. Translating gives CASSRLPGAEAFF. The entire variable domain, with the rest obtained from reference TRBV3-1 and TRBJ1-1, is as follows: DTAVSQTPKYLVTQMGNDKSIKCEQNLGHDTMYWYKQDSKKFLKIMFSYNNKELIINETVPNRFSPKSPDKAHLNLHINSLELGDSAVYFCASSRLPGAEAFFGQGTRLTVV.